Listed here are 21 T cell receptor beta chains from one sample, sequenced in a study of identical twins. One entry per CDR3 protein results from TCRdb running MiXCR on the 5' RACE reads. The table includes some 600,000 distinct CDR3 sequences, just over 7% detected once. These data are also associated with another study on yellow fever vaccine responses in identical twins.

Sequences were obtained from PBMCs. The receptor set was obtained from a woman in her late teens or twenties in good health.

This clonotype was counted ten times or more. The V and J genes are TRBV15 and TRBJ1-2, with 8 positions matching TRBD1. V trimming: 0 bases; J trimming: 3 bases; junction bases outside the gene matches: 0. The length of the CDR3 is 14 residues. Germline V gene data show CDR1 as LNHNV and CDR2 as YYDKDF (reference sequence). DNA for the CDR3: TGTGCCACCAGCAGAGACAGGGGGCACTATGGCTACACCTTC. It is translated as CATSRDRGHYGYTF.

The J gene is TRBJ2-7, the V gene TRBV6-1; a weak D match, TRBD2 (5 bases). Germline CDR1 and CDR2: MNHNS and SASEGT. The CDR3 sequence is 14 residues long. V dropped 8 bases and J dropped 2 bases, with 16 bases sitting between them. The DNA of the CDR3 is TGTGCCAGCCGCTATGAGGACTTTACCTACGAGCAGTACTTC. Its translation is CASRYEDFTYEQYF.

This clonotype was counted only a few times. J is TRBJ2-5 and V is TRBV5-5; D ambiguous. CDR3 length: 16 amino acids. The germline gives CDR1 SGHKS, CDR2 YYEKEE (reference sequence). The V and J ends lost 3 bases and 4 bases respectively, with 19 bases between them. CDR3 DNA: TGTGCCAGCAGCTGGGGATATGGCACACAGAGAGAGACCCAGTACTTC. This codes for CASSWGYGTQRETQYF.

This clonotype came up a few times. This chain links TRBV20-1 with TRBJ1-2; D ambiguous. Deletions cut 3 bases from V and 4 bases from J, with 15 bases between. The CDR3 loop spans 14 amino acids. Germline V gives CDR1 DFQATT, CDR2 SNEGSKA (reference sequence). This chain's CDR3 is CSASWPGNPYGYTF. CDR3 DNA: TGCAGTGCTAGTTGGCCGGGGAACCCCTATGGCTACACCTTC.

This clonotype was counted ten times or more. The chain couples TRBV6-2 or TRBV6-3 to TRBJ2-2; D gene ambiguous. Germline V gene sequence: CDR1 MNHEY, CDR2 SVGEGT. V lost 2 bases and J lost 7, with 17 bases in between. CDR3 length equals 16 residues. CDR3 amino acids: CASSYEPASRGGELFF. CDR3 in DNA: TGTGCCAGCAGTTACGAGCCGGCCTCGAGAGGCGGGGAGCTGTTTTTT.

The V and J genes are TRBV6-4 and TRBJ1-6; a weak D match, TRBD1 (6 bases). Germline CDR1 MRHNA, CDR2 SNTAGT. Trimming cost V 2 bases and J 7 bases, with 9 bases left between them. This CDR3 has 14 amino acids. This CDR3 is CASSDRQGNSPLHF. CDR3 coding DNA: TGTGCCAGCAGTGACCGTCAGGGGAATTCACCCCTCCACTTT.

This clonotype was counted many times. The chain uses TRBV20-1 and TRBJ1-1; no reliable D call. CDR3 size: 14 residues. The germline V and J ends were trimmed by 5 bases and 1 base, with 14 bases remaining between them. Germline CDR1 and CDR2: DFQATT and SNEGSKA (reference sequence). The CDR3 sequence: CSARSLTANTEAFF. CDR3 DNA: TGCAGTGCTCGGAGCCTGACGGCGAACACTGAAGCTTTCTTT.

Ten or more counts support this clonotype. This sequence joins TRBV10-1 and TRBJ2-7, with TRBD1 as a possible D gene (7 bases). V was pared by 6 bases and J by 5 bases, with 17 bases between. The germline gives CDR1 WNHNN, CDR2 SYGVQD (reference sequence). The CDR3 totals 14 residues. CDR3 sequence (DNA): TGCGCCAGCAGCACACGACCAGGGGGGAACGAGCAGTACGTC. Its protein product is CASSTRPGGNEQYV.

This clonotype was counted a few times. The chain uses TRBV20-1 and TRBJ2-1; 8 bases are a match to TRBD2. The CDR3 is 15 residues long. The germline V gene has CDR1 DFQATT and CDR2 SNEGSKA (reference sequence). V trimming: 5 bases; J trimming: 0 bases; junction bases outside the gene matches: 6. The CDR3 spells CSAGKTSVSYNEQFF. DNA of the CDR3: TGCAGTGCTGGAAAGACTAGCGTCTCCTACAATGAGCAGTTCTTC.

V is TRBV5-1 and J is TRBJ1-6; D perhaps matches TRBD1 (5 bases). V lost 5 bases to trimming and J lost 5 bases, with 14 bases between them. Germline CDR1 SGHRS, CDR2 YFSETQ. CDR3 length: 15 amino acids. Here the CDR3 reads CASRTGGADNSPLHF. The CDR3 DNA follows: TGCGCCAGCAGAACCGGGGGAGCGGATAATTCACCCCTCCACTTT.

Ten or more counts support this clonotype. In nucleotides, the CDR3 is TGTGCCAGCAGCTTAGTTTGGGAGGAGACCCAGTACTTC. Translation gives CASSLVWEETQYF. The chain carries TRBV7-9 and TRBJ2-5; tentatively, D is TRBD2 (5 bases). The length of the CDR3 is 13 residues. Germline V gene lookup returns CDR1 SEHNR and CDR2 FQNEAQ (reference sequence). Between the trimmed V and J ends, which lost 1 base and 5 bases, there was a span of 8 bases.

This clonotype was recorded at least ten times. J is TRBJ2-1 and V is TRBV12-3 or TRBV12-4; 7 bases fit TRBD2. The ends lost 5 bases at V and 5 bases at J; junction bases unmatched: 15. The CDR3 sequence is 17 residues long. The CDR3 coding sequence is TGTGCCAGCAGTCCGTGGAGGGAGCGGGGACTTCACAATGAGCAGTTCTTC. Protein sequence: CASSPWRERGLHNEQFF.

The rearrangement uses TRBV6-1 and TRBJ2-4; no definite D call. This CDR3 has 15 amino acids. With 6 bases removed from V and 0 bases from J, the gap between germline ends came to 12 bases. Germline V gene data show CDR1 as MNHNS and CDR2 as SASEGT. The CDR3 reads CASRADTLAKNIQYF. CDR3 sequence (DNA): TGTGCCAGCAGAGCCGACACTTTAGCCAAAAACATTCAGTACTTC.

This clonotype was seen a few times. The V and J genes are TRBV6-2 or TRBV6-3 and TRBJ2-7; possibly TRBD1 or TRBD2 for D (5 bases each). Germline CDR1 reads MNHEY; CDR2 reads SVGEGT. The CDR3 extends over 14 amino acids. The germline V and J ends were trimmed by 4 bases and 3 bases, with 13 bases remaining between them. The CDR3 loop is CASSSRDGLYEQYF. The CDR3 DNA is TGTGCCAGCAGTTCTCGGGACGGACTCTACGAGCAGTACTTC.

V is TRBV10-1 and J is TRBJ1-3; D gene uncertain. Germline lookup yields CDR1 WNHNN and CDR2 SYGVQD (reference sequence). Deletions cut 8 bases from V and 0 bases from J, with 8 bases between. The CDR3 has 13 residues. CDR3 loop: CASRSTSGNTIYF. DNA for the CDR3: TGCGCCAGCCGTAGTACCTCTGGAAACACCATATATTTT.

The rearrangement joins TRBV6-2 or TRBV6-3 to TRBJ2-2; D is unresolved. This CDR3 has 15 amino acids. Deletions cut 7 bases from V and 6 bases from J, with 18 bases between. Per germline, CDR1 MNHEY and CDR2 SVGEGT. The CDR3: CASTPGRAHAGELFF. In nucleotides, the CDR3 is TGTGCCAGCACCCCCGGTCGCGCCCACGCCGGGGAGCTGTTTTTT.

DNA of the CDR3: TGTGCCACCAGTGAACGTTTCGACAGGACGGGGAATGAGCAGTTCTTC. Translated, it gives CATSERFDRTGNEQFF. The rearrangement joins TRBV24-1 to TRBJ2-1; D is possibly TRBD1 (6 bases). Per the germline V gene, CDR1 is KGHDR and CDR2 is SFDVKD. V lost 4 bases and J 7 bases, leaving 19 bases between the germline ends. The CDR3 runs 16 residues.

This chain joins TRBV5-1 and TRBJ1-1; no definite D call. Germline CDR1 reads SGHRS; CDR2 reads YFSETQ. Deletions cut 0 bases from V and 4 bases from J, with 13 bases between. The CDR3 is made up of 15 amino acids. The CDR3 DNA reads TGCGCCAGCAGCTTGGCCGGGATCGAGGGCACTGAAGCTTTCTTT. It specifies CASSLAGIEGTEAFF.

This clonotype has only a few counts. This chain links TRBV28 with TRBJ2-1, with 12 positions matching TRBD1. There are 19 residues in the CDR3. After removal of 6 bases from V and 8 bases from J, the junction contained 20 bases not matched to a gene. CDR1 is MDHEN, CDR2 SYDVKM, per germline. The CDR3 region is CASSIPYNVPGQGAHEQFF. CDR3 bases: TGTGCCAGCAGCATACCCTATAACGTCCCGGGACAGGGGGCCCATGAGCAGTTCTTC.

This chain joins TRBV5-1 and TRBJ2-5; no clear D gene. Trimming cost V 2 bases and J 0 bases, with 11 bases left between them. This CDR3 is built from 15 residues. Germline assignment: CDR1 SGHRS and CDR2 YFSETQ. The CDR3 reads CASSFHYQYQETQYF. CDR3 nucleotides: TGCGCCAGCAGCTTTCACTACCAGTACCAAGAGACCCAGTACTTC. The variable domain in full, completed from reference TRBV5-1 and TRBJ2-5, reads KAGVTQTPRYLIKTRGQQVTLSCSPISGHRSVSWYQQTPGQGLQFLFEYFSETQRNKGNFPGRFSGRQFSNSRSEMNVSTLELGDSALYLCASSFHYQYQETQYFGPGTRLLVL.

The chain joins TRBV9 to TRBJ2-3; TRBD1 aligns across 10 bases. The CDR3 runs 17 residues. V was clipped by 0 bases and J by 3 bases; unmatched bases: 7. The germline gives CDR1 SGDLS, CDR2 YYNGEE. The CDR3 DNA follows: TGTGCCAGCAGCGTAGCTGAGAGGGACAGGGGAACAGATACGCAGTATTTT. This gives the protein CASSVAERDRGTDTQYF.